This section outlines one T cell receptor beta chain sequence together with its context. The antigen remains undetermined. These data originate in a study of cytomegalovirus exposure and HLA in healthy donors. Amplification used 60 Vbeta primers and 13 Jbeta primers. TCRdb keeps only in-frame clones here, not all; method: immunoSEQ multiplex PCR. Of about 100,000 clones in the sample, 79% were seen once. CDR3 length: 16 amino acids. Study-wide results and caveats: Excluded: some indistinguishable V segments such as TRBV6-2 and TRBV6-3. Within an earlier analysis, most TCR beta V segments proved productive either about 90% or about 30% of the time.

This TCR came from a female donor in good health and CMV-seropositive. The J gene is TRBJ1-5, the V gene TRBV21-1; the table's D call TRBD1 went unverified against the DNA. TRBV21-1 has pseudogene status. Material: PBMCs. The chain's CDR3 is CASSKAPGLNNQPQHF. As DNA, the CDR3 is TGTGCCAGCAGCAAAGCTCCAGGGTTGAACAATCAGCCCCAGCATTTT.